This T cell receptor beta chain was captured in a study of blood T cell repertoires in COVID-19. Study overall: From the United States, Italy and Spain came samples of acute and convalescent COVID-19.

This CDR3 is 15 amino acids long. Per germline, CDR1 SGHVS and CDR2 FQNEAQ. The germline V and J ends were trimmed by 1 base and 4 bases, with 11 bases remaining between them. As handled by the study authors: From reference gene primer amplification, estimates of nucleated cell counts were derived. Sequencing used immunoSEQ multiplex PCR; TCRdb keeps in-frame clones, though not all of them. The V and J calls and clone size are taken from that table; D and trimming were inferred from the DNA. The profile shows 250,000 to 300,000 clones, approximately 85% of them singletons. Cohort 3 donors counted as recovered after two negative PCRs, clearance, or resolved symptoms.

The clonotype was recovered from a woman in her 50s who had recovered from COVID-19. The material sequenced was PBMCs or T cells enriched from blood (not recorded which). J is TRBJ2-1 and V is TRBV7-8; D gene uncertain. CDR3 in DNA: TGTGCCAGCAGCTTAGGCGTTAGCTCATACAATGAGCAGTTCTTC. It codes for CASSLGVSSYNEQFF.